The rows below give T cell receptor beta chains drawn from one sample of a study of OX40 agonist ivuxolimab in advanced cancers. Clones were read by immunoSEQ multiplex PCR, and TCRdb kept only the in-frame ones, dropping some. The sample has roughly 24,000 clones, roughly 84% seen once; the top ten hold about a sixth. Sequencing was performed on CD4+ or CD8+ T cells sorted from blood, taken in a trial of the OX40 agonist ivuxolimab. These receptors were taken from an adult with an advanced solid tumor such as melanoma, head and neck, liver or kidney cancer. Each CDR3 is given with its conserved first and last residue. Fields, in order: D gene, V gene, J gene, clone size, CDR3 protein, CDR3 DNA. D genes are given only for firm matches. Expanded clones are given a class, and other clones once, few, many or no size at all.

D: TRBD2
V: TRBV4-1
J: TRBJ2-1
size: once
CDR3: CASSQEGLAGGWDNEQFF
DNA: TGCGCCAGCAGCCAAGAAGGTCTAGCGGGAGGATGGGACAATGAGCAGTTCTTC

D: NA
V: TRBV6-5
J: TRBJ1-2
size: NA
CDR3: CASSPRTAGGYGYTF
DNA: TGTGCCAGCAGCCCTAGGACAGCCGGTGGCTATGGCTACACCTTC

D: NA
V: TRBV7-9
J: TRBJ1-1
size: once
CDR3: CASSPPGVQYVAEAFF
DNA: TGTGCCAGCAGCCCGCCAGGGGTCCAATATGTCGCTGAAGCTTTCTTT

D: NA
V: TRBV7-2
J: TRBJ2-3
size: once
CDR3: CASSLWPRGISTDTQYF
DNA: TGTGCCAGCAGCTTATGGCCAAGGGGGATTAGCACAGATACGCAGTATTTT

D: TRBD1
V: TRBV7-6
J: TRBJ2-7
size: NA
CDR3: CASSARQGATYEQYF
DNA: TGTGCCAGCAGCGCAAGACAGGGGGCCACCTACGAGCAGTACTTC

D: TRBD1
V: TRBV4-1
J: TRBJ1-2
size: NA
CDR3: CASSQPQGTYGYTF
DNA: TGCGCCAGCAGCCAGCCACAGGGGACGTATGGCTACACCTTC

D: NA
V: TRBV5-1
J: TRBJ2-1
size: NA
CDR3: CASSRTPSLAPAGARGEQFF
DNA: TGCGCCAGCAGCCGAACTCCGTCACTAGCTCCGGCGGGGGCCAGAGGTGAGCAGTTCTTC

D: TRBD2
V: TRBV9
J: TRBJ2-1
size: NA
CDR3: CASSVAAGDHNEQFF
DNA: TGTGCCAGCAGCGTCGCAGCGGGAGATCACAATGAGCAGTTCTTC

D: NA
V: TRBV7-9
J: TRBJ2-7
size: NA
CDR3: CASSQEGGLASYEQYF
DNA: TGTGCCAGCAGCCAAGAAGGAGGACTGGCCTCCTACGAGCAGTACTTC

D: TRBD2
V: TRBV6-6
J: TRBJ2-2
size: NA
CDR3: CASSPSGSGTGELFF
DNA: TGTGCCAGCAGTCCTAGCGGGAGTGGCACCGGGGAGCTGTTTTTT

D: TRBD1
V: TRBV7-2
J: TRBJ1-6
size: NA
CDR3: CASSSPGQGVPSYNSPLHF
DNA: TGTGCCAGCAGCTCGCCGGGACAGGGGGTCCCCTCCTATAATTCACCCCTCCACTTT

D: NA
V: TRBV9
J: TRBJ2-1
size: NA
CDR3: CASSILESEQFF
DNA: TGTGCCAGCAGCATACTAGAGTCTGAGCAGTTCTTC

D: NA
V: TRBV30
J: TRBJ1-1
size: NA
CDR3: CAWSQRDTEAFF
DNA: TGTGCCTGGAGTCAAAGGGACACTGAAGCTTTCTTT

D: NA
V: TRBV14
J: TRBJ1-6
size: few
CDR3: CASSSKEGSSYNSPLHF
DNA: TGTGCCAGCAGCTCAAAGGAGGGGAGCTCCTATAATTCACCCCTCCACTTT

D: NA
V: TRBV30
J: TRBJ1-5
size: once
CDR3: CALDFPGQPQHF
DNA: TGTGCCCTGGATTTTCCGGGTCAGCCCCAGCATTTT

D: NA
V: TRBV6-4
J: TRBJ2-7
size: NA
CDR3: CASKELAVYEQYF
DNA: TGTGCCAGCAAAGAGCTCGCGGTCTACGAGCAGTACTTC

D: NA
V: TRBV15
J: TRBJ1-4
size: NA
CDR3: CATSSPKGRTLRTEKLFF
DNA: TGTGCCACCAGCAGTCCCAAGGGACGGACCCTGCGGACTGAAAAACTGTTTTTT

D: TRBD1
V: TRBV27
J: TRBJ2-5
size: NA
CDR3: CASSSTGSEETQYF
DNA: TGTGCCAGCAGTTCGACAGGGTCGGAAGAGACCCAGTACTTC

D: TRBD2
V: TRBV11-2
J: TRBJ2-1
size: NA
CDR3: CASSLVAGREYEQFF
DNA: TGTGCCAGCAGCTTAGTGGCAGGGCGGGAGTATGAGCAGTTCTTC

D: TRBD2
V: TRBV7-3
J: TRBJ2-1
size: NA
CDR3: CASSTLAGDNEQFF
DNA: TGTGCCAGCAGCACCCTAGCGGGGGACAATGAGCAGTTCTTC

D: TRBD2
V: TRBV5-4
J: TRBJ2-7
size: NA
CDR3: CASTFGGGGERREQYF
DNA: TGTGCCAGCACTTTCGGGGGGGGAGGTGAGCGCCGCGAGCAGTACTTC

D: NA
V: TRBV7-2
J: TRBJ2-3
size: once
CDR3: CASSLRLGVADTQYF
DNA: TGTGCCAGCAGCCTCCGACTAGGTGTGGCAGATACGCAGTATTTT

D: NA
V: TRBV11-1
J: TRBJ2-7
size: NA
CDR3: CASSLGADSYEQYF
DNA: TGTGCCAGCAGCTTAGGGGCAGACTCCTACGAGCAGTACTTC

D: TRBD2
V: TRBV5-1
J: TRBJ2-3
size: NA
CDR3: CASRQAGGSTDTQYF
DNA: TGCGCCAGCAGGCAAGCGGGAGGAAGCACAGATACGCAGTATTTT